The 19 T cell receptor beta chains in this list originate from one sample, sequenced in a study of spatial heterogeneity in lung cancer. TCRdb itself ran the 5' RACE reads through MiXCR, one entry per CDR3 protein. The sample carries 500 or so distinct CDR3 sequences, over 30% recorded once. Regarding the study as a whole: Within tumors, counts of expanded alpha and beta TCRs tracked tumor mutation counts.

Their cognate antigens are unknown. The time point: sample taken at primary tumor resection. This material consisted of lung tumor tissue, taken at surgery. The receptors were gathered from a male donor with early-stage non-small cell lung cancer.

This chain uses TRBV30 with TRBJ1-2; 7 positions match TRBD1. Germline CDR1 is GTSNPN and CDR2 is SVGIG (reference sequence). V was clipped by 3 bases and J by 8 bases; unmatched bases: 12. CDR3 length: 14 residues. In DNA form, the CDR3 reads TGTGCCTGGAGCCTACAGGGGAGTCGTATAGGCTACACCTTC. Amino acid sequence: CAWSLQGSRIGYTF.

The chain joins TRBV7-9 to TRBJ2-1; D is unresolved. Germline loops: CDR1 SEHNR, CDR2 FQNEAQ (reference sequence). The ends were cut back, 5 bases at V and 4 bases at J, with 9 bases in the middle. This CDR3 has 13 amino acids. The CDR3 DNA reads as TGTGCCAGCAGCCCATCAACGTACAATGAGCAGTTCTTC. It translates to CASSPSTYNEQFF.

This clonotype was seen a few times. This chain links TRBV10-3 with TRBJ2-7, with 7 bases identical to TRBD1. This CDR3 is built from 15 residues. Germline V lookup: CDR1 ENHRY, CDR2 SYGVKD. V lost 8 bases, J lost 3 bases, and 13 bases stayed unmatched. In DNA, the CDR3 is TGTGCCATCGGCGCCCGTAACCAGGGGGTCTACGAGCAGTACTTC. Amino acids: CAIGARNQGVYEQYF.

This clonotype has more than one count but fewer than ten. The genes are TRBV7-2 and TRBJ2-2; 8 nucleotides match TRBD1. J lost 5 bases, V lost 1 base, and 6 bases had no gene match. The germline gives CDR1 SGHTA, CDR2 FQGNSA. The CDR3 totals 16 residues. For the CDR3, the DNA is TGTGCCAGCAGCTTAGGAGGCCAGGGGGCGACCGGGGAGCTGTTTTTT. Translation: CASSLGGQGATGELFF.

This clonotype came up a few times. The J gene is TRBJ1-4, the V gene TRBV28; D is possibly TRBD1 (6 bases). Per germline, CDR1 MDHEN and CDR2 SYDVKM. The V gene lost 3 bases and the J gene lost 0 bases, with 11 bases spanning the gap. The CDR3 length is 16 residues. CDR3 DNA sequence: TGTGCCAGCAGTTTCGCGAGGGGGACAACTAATGAAAAACTGTTTTTT. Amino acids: CASSFARGTTNEKLFF.

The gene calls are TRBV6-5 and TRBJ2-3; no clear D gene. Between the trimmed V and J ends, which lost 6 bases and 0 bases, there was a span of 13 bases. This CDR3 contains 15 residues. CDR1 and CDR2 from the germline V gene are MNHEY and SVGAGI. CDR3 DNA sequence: TGTGCCAGCAGCCCCCGGCCGTCTAGCACAGATACGCAGTATTTT. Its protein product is CASSPRPSSTDTQYF.

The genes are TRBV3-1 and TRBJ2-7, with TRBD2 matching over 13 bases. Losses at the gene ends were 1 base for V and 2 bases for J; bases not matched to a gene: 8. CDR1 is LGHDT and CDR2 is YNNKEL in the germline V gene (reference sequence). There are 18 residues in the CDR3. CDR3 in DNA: TGTGCCAGCAGCCAAGGCCACCACGGACTAGCGGGAGCCTACGAGCAGTACTTC. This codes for CASSQGHHGLAGAYEQYF.

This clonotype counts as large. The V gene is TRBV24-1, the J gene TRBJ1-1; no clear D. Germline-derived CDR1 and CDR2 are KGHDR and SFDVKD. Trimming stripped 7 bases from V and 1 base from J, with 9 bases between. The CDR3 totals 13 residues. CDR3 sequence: CATSTSTNTEAFF. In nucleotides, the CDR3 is TGTGCCACCAGCACTAGCACGAACACTGAAGCTTTCTTT.

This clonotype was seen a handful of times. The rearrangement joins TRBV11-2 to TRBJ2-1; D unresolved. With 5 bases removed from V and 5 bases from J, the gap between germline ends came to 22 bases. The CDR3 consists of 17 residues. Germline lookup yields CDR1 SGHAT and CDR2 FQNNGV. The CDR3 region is CASSRNYHNGPDNEQFF. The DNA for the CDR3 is TGTGCCAGCAGCCGAAACTACCATAACGGACCGGACAATGAGCAGTTCTTC.

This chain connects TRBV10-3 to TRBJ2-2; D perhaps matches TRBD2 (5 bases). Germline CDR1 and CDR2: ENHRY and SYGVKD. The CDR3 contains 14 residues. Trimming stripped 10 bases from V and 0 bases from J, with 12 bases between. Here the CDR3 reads CANAKEANTGELFF. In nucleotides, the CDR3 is TGTGCCAACGCTAAGGAGGCGAACACCGGGGAGCTGTTTTTT.

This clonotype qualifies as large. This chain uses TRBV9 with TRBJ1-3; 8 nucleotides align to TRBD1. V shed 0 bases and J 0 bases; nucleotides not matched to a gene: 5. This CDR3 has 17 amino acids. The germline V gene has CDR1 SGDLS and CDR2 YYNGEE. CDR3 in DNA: TGTGCCAGCAGCGTAGCTGGGACAGGCTACTCTGGAAACACCATATATTTT. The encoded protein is CASSVAGTGYSGNTIYF.

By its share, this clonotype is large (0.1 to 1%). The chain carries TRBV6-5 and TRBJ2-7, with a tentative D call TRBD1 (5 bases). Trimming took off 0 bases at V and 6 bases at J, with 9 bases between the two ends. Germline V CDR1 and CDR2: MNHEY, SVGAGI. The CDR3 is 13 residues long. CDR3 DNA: TGTGCCAGCAGTTACTCGAAGGGGTCCGAGCAGTACTTC. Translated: CASSYSKGSEQYF.

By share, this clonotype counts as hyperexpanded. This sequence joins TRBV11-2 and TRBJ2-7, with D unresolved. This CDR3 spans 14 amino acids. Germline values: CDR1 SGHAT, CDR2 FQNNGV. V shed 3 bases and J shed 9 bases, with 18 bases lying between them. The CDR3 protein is CASSLVRWGSVQYF. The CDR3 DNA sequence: TGTGCCAGCAGCTTGGTTCGGTGGGGTTCGGTGCAGTACTTC. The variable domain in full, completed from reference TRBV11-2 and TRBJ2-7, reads EAGVAQSPRYKIIEKRQSVAFWCNPISGHATLYWYQQILGQGPKLLIQFQNNGVVDDSQLPKDRFSAERLKGVDSTLKIQPAKLEDSAVYLCASSLVRWGSVQYFGPGTRLTVT.

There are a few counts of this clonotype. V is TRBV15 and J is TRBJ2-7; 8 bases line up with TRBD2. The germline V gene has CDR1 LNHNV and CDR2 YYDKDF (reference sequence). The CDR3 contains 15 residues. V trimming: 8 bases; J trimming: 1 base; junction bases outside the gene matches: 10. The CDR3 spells CATRPGLAGSYEQYF. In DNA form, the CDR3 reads TGTGCCACCCGTCCCGGACTAGCAGGGTCCTACGAGCAGTACTTC.

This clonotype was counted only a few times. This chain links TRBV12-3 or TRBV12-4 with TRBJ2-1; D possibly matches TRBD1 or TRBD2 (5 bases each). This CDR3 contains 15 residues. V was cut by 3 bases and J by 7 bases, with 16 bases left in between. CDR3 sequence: CASSFGAGLGNEQFF. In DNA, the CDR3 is TGTGCCAGCAGTTTCGGGGCTGGCTTGGGGAATGAGCAGTTCTTC.

The CDR3 region has the DNA TGTGCCAGCAGCTTAGGGGCCCCGGGACTAGCGGGTCTGGGGGAGACCCAGTACTTC. Protein: CASSLGAPGLAGLGETQYF. The chain recombines TRBV7-2 with TRBJ2-5; 12 positions match TRBD2. The CDR3 extends over 19 amino acids. Trimming took 1 base from V and 5 from J; bases not matched to a gene: 14. Germline V lookup: CDR1 SGHTA, CDR2 FQGNSA.

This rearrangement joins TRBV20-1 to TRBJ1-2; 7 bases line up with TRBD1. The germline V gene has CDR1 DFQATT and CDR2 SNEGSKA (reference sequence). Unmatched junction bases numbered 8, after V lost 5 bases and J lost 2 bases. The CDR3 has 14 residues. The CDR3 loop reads CSALWDRLNYGYTF. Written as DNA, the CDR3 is TGCAGTGCTCTTTGGGACAGATTAAACTATGGCTACACCTTC.

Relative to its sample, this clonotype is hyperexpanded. The CDR3 sequence is CASSLAGSSYNEQFF. CDR3 DNA: TGTGCCAGCAGCTTGGCGGGGAGCTCCTACAATGAGCAGTTCTTC. The chain is built from TRBV7-3 and TRBJ2-1; perhaps TRBD2 as D (6 bases). The CDR3 covers 15 residues. Trimming took 3 bases from V and 0 from J, leaving 9 bases between them. From germline, CDR1 is SGHTA and CDR2 FQGTGA. Variable domain in full (rest from reference TRBV7-3 and TRBJ2-1): GAGVSQTPSNKVTEKGKYVELRCDPISGHTALYWYRQSLGQGPEFLIYFQGTGAADDSGLPNDRFFAVRPEGSVSTLKIQRTERGDSAVYLCASSLAGSSYNEQFFGPGTRLTVL.

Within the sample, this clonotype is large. In nucleotides, the CDR3 is TGCAGTGCTAGCATCCGACTAGCGGCCTCCTACGAGCAGTACTTC. It translates to CSASIRLAASYEQYF. The V and J genes are TRBV20-1 and TRBJ2-7, with 9 nucleotides matching TRBD2. V lost 3 bases, J lost 0 bases, and 6 bases stayed unmatched. The CDR3 extends over 15 amino acids. Germline CDR1 DFQATT, CDR2 SNEGSKA (reference sequence).